This TCR beta chain was sequenced during a study of T-cell memory formation after mild COVID-19 (dated by TCRdb to 2020 to 2022). At the level of the whole study: TCR sequence clusters from the two donors were found to be largely donor specific. Longitudinal TCRalpha and TCRbeta repertoire sequencing tracked T-cell clones expanding and contracting after mild COVID-19 in two donors. Two young, previously healthy adult volunteers, one female and one male, were included in the cohort.

PBMCs were isolated by Ficoll-Paque density gradient centrifugation. Sequencer: Illumina NovaSeq 6000. TCRalpha and TCRbeta cDNA libraries were built by 5'RACE with constant-segment primers, adding sample barcodes and unique molecular identifiers. RNA was extracted from every sample with Trizol reagent. The libraries were amplified in two PCR steps, and the second step added a second sample barcode and Illumina TruSeq adapters. The libraries were sequenced on an Illumina NovaSeq using 2 x 150 bp paired-end reads. In the source study's methods: With migec v1.2.7, reads were demultiplexed and then collapsed into UMI-guided consensus sequences. Using mixcr v2.1.11, the UMI consensuses were aligned to TRA and TRB V and J templates and assembled into clonotypes. A clonotype was counted as expanded or contracted only when both edgeR and NoisET called the clonotype significant, with the noise models trained on biological replicates. edgeR calls used a false discovery rate-adjusted p below 0.01 and a log2 fold-change threshold of 1. As an exploratory analysis of dynamics, PCA with hierarchical clustering was applied to max-normalized trajectories of the 1000 most abundant clonotypes. The CD4 or CD8 phenotype of responding clones was assigned using the separately sequenced CD4+ and CD8+ repertoires. TCRdb reran the public reads through fastp at Q25 and MiXCR, keeping productive beta chains. Duplicate CDR3 protein sequences are folded into a single record with the most common DNA and genes. The V and J calls, along with clone size, are taken from TCRdb and not from the paper's own processing. This sample holds tens of thousands of distinct CDR3 sequences; roughly 12% were observed only once. Around two fifths of the sample is taken by the ten largest.

The junction shows trimming of 3 bases on V and 3 bases on J, and the gene matches do not reach 0 bases of it. Including the terminal cysteine and phenylalanine, the CDR3 comprises 12 residues. Just CDR3 DNA is preserved here, 36 bases in frame from base 1. The CDR1 and CDR2 encoded by the germline V gene (reference sequence) are DFQATT and SNEGSKA. Points the paper makes about the study in general: Only two mild cases were covered in the study, and larger cohorts including severe cases with pre-infection samples were considered necessary. SARS-CoV-2 specificity of the second-wave clones peaking on day 37 was not confirmed. The detection of some responding clones in pre-infection memory suggests that pre-existing cross-reactive memory T cells joined the SARS-CoV-2 response. From day 15 to 85, contracting clones showed balanced CD4/CD8 phenotypes, whereas a second wave of clones that expanded from day 15 to 37 leaned towards CD4+. Contracting CD4+ clones appeared mostly in the CM and EM memory subsets, whereas CD8+ clones were enriched in EMRA.

This clonotype occurred a few times. Its antigen is not yet known. No much larger clone exists at a distance of one base, and base qualities are not known. This receptor was obtained from a man younger than 35 who had mild COVID-19 (a few samples of this study predate the infection). The sample titles of this study are shuffled in the database, so cell type and time point are left out; the donor was told from shared clones. Sequencing input: PBMCs or a T cell subset sorted from them (not recorded which). Recombination connected TRBV20-1 to TRBJ2-3, with 7 bases in between that match TRBD2. The sequence in DNA is TGCAGTGCTAGCGGGGGGACAGATACGCAGTATTTT. It encodes CSASGGTDTQYF.